The 9 T cell receptor beta chains below come from one sample, sequenced in a study of T cell changes during pregnancy in multiple sclerosis. Sequenced by immunoSEQ multiplex PCR; TCRdb stores in-frame clones only, minus some. In the table there are about 49,000 clones, 80% to 95% of which are singletons. Sequences were derived from peripheral blood, sampled after pregnancy. Receptors were obtained from a female donor with multiple sclerosis, enrolled in a pregnancy study.

Written as DNA, the CDR3 is TGTGCCAGCAGCACGAACCGGGACAGGGGGTTGGAGACCCAGTACTTC. Residues: CASSTNRDRGLETQYF. The chain employs TRBV5-4 and TRBJ2-5; 11 nucleotides align to TRBD1. The CDR3 sequence is 16 residues long. V lost 4 bases, J lost 5 bases, and 10 bases stayed unmatched. The V gene's germline CDR1 is SGHNT and CDR2 YYREEE (reference sequence).

This chain joins TRBV11-2 and TRBJ1-2, with 7 bases matching TRBD1. Per germline, CDR1 SGHAT and CDR2 FQNNGV. The CDR3 contains 12 residues. J gave up 9 bases and V 2 bases, and 3 bases lay outside the gene matches. CDR3 coding DNA: TGTGCCAGCAGCTTAACAGGGGATCGCTACACCTTC. It codes for CASSLTGDRYTF.

The chain recombines TRBV15 with TRBJ1-1, with 7 nucleotides matching TRBD1. The trim removed 5 bases at V and 5 bases at J, leaving 11 bases unmatched. This CDR3 contains 15 residues. Germline values: CDR1 LNHNV, CDR2 YYDKDF (reference sequence). This CDR3 is CATSAPGGPETEAFF. As DNA, the CDR3 is TGTGCCACCAGCGCCCCAGGGGGTCCCGAAACTGAAGCTTTCTTT.

The chain employs TRBV6-4 and TRBJ1-2; no clear D. Germline-derived CDR1 and CDR2 are MRHNA and SNTAGT. V was trimmed by 10 bases and J by 6 bases, leaving 21 bases between them. The CDR3 is 14 amino acids. This CDR3 reads CANPTALVGDGYTF. CDR3 coding DNA: TGTGCCAACCCGACGGCGTTGGTGGGAGATGGCTACACCTTC.

The chain recombines TRBV6-6 with TRBJ2-7; D is possibly TRBD2 (5 bases). Looked up from germline, CDR1 is MNHNY and CDR2 is SVGAGI (reference sequence). The CDR3 runs 14 residues. V was pared by 0 bases and J by 6 bases, with 12 bases between. The CDR3 region has the DNA TGTGCCAGCAGTTACTCGGTCGGGGTTAGCGAGCAGTACTTC. It is translated as CASSYSVGVSEQYF.

This clone was seen a single time. V gene TRBV9 combines with J gene TRBJ1-3, with a possible D match to TRBD1 (5 bases). From germline, CDR1 is SGDLS and CDR2 YYNGEE. The CDR3 sequence is 14 residues long. Trimming took 7 bases from V and 2 from J, leaving 13 bases between them. The CDR3, as DNA: TGTGCCAGCGCCTGGGGGGAAGCTGGAAACACCATATATTTT. Translated: CASAWGEAGNTIYF.

The gene calls are TRBV5-6 and TRBJ1-2; TRBD1 is a possible D gene (6 bases). Trimming removed 6 bases from V and 4 bases from J, with 10 bases in between. The CDR3 has 12 amino acids. Germline V gene lookup returns CDR1 SGHDT and CDR2 YYEEEE. CDR3 residues: CASNRQAYGYTF. Written as DNA, the CDR3 is TGTGCCAGCAACAGACAGGCCTATGGCTACACCTTC.

The chain has TRBV5-4 and TRBJ1-1; weak D call: TRBD1 (5 bases). Germline CDR1 SGHNT, CDR2 YYREEE (reference sequence). The CDR3 runs 13 residues. Trimming cost V 2 bases and J 8 bases, with 13 bases left between them. The CDR3: CASSFIGGREAFF. The CDR3 DNA reads as TGTGCCAGCAGCTTTATCGGGGGGAGAGAAGCTTTCTTT.

The chain is built from TRBV4-3 and TRBJ1-3; maybe TRBD1 (5 bases). CDR1 LGHNA and CDR2 YSLEER come from the germline V gene. The CDR3 length is 16 residues. V lost 1 base to trimming and J lost 7 bases, with 17 bases between them. This CDR3 reads CASSQAGGSGANTIYF. The CDR3 DNA sequence: TGCGCCAGCAGCCAAGCTGGGGGGAGTGGGGCGAACACCATATATTTT.